The text below deals with one T cell receptor (beta chain). This CDR3 spans 13 amino acids. The V gene lost 1 base and the J gene lost 6 bases, with 6 bases spanning the gap. Per germline, CDR1 SGHAT and CDR2 FQNNGV. In each case, RNA was isolated and then reverse transcribed into cDNA as the sequencing template. Here immunoSEQ multiplex PCR was the method, and the copy in TCRdb shows in-frame clones only, minus some. Of roughly 250,000 clones in the sample, 45% to 70% were seen once. The data are from a study of CD8+ T cells in alopecia areata. The treatment denotes: oral pan-JAK inhibitor, 5-10 mg twice daily.

This sequence originates from a human donor with alopecia areata. The sequences come from CD4+ T cells sorted from blood, collected around week 53, from a patient treated with tofacitinib. This chain links TRBV11-2 with TRBJ2-2, with D unresolved. The CDR3 region has the DNA TGTGCCAGCAGCTTAGTGATAGCCGGGGAGCTGTTTTTT. It is translated as CASSLVIAGELFF. Based on the CDR3 plus reference TRBV11-2 and TRBJ2-2, the full variable domain is EAGVAQSPRYKIIEKRQSVAFWCNPISGHATLYWYQQILGQGPKLLIQFQNNGVVDDSQLPKDRFSAERLKGVDSTLKIQPAKLEDSAVYLCASSLVIAGELFFGEGSRLTVL.